The rows below give T cell receptor beta chains drawn from one sample of a study of blood T cell repertoires in COVID-19. The protocol was immunoSEQ multiplex PCR, while the TCRdb copy is restricted to in-frame clones and leaves out a portion. In the table there are 95,000 to 110,000 clones, about 90% of which are singletons. The sequenced material came from peripheral blood. The origin of the receptors is a woman in her sixties with acute or convalescent COVID-19. The CDR3 runs from the conserved cysteine through the conserved F or W. D genes are given only for firm matches.

CDR3aa,CDR3nt,v_gene,d_gene,j_gene
CASKHNPGNTEAFF,TGTGCCAGTAAACATAACCCGGGAAACACTGAAGCTTTCTTT,TRBV25-1,NA,TRBJ1-1
CASSQRSNQPQHF,TGTGCCAGCAGCCAACGGAGTAATCAGCCCCAGCATTTT,TRBV4-2,NA,TRBJ1-5
CASSLDRSGNTIYF,TGTGCCAGCAGCTTAGACAGATCCGGAAACACCATATATTTT,TRBV7-8,NA,TRBJ1-3
CASSPSNTEAFF,TGTGCCAGCAGTCCTTCGAACACTGAAGCTTTCTTT,TRBV6-6,NA,TRBJ1-1
CATSRDIGGPQHF,TGTGCCACCAGCAGAGATATAGGAGGGCCCCAGCATTTT,TRBV15,NA,TRBJ1-5
CASSLSGSPLHF,TGCGCCAGCAGCTTGTCGGGGTCACCCCTCCACTTT,TRBV5-1,NA,TRBJ1-6
CASRWGQEKPYGYTF,TGTGCCAGCCGGTGGGGCCAGGAAAAACCCTATGGCTACACCTTC,TRBV2,NA,TRBJ1-2
CSASSVFSNQPQHF,TGCAGTGCTAGTTCCGTCTTTAGCAATCAGCCCCAGCATTTT,TRBV20-1,NA,TRBJ1-5
CASSSSGNQPQHF,TGTGCCAGTAGTTCCTCAGGGAACCAGCCCCAGCATTTT,TRBV19,NA,TRBJ1-5
CASSVMGTISNQPQHF,TGTGCCAGCAGTGTTATGGGGACAATCAGCAATCAGCCCCAGCATTTT,TRBV6-1,NA,TRBJ1-5
CASSVGLTGELFF,TGTGCCAGCAGCGTAGGGCTTACCGGGGAGCTGTTTTTT,TRBV9,NA,TRBJ2-2
CASGRGDTQYF,TGTGCCAGCGGAAGAGGAGATACGCAGTATTTT,TRBV7-3,NA,TRBJ2-3
CASSSGTSAYEQYF,TGTGCCAGCAGCTCGGGGACTAGCGCCTACGAGCAGTACTTC,TRBV7-6,TRBD2,TRBJ2-7
CASSNDRGQRFGYTF,TGTGCCAGCAGTAATGACAGGGGCCAAAGGTTTGGCTACACCTTC,TRBV6-5,TRBD1,TRBJ1-2
CAIRDRVTAEAFF,TGTGCCATCCGGGACAGGGTCACCGCTGAAGCTTTCTTT,TRBV27,TRBD1,TRBJ1-1
CAWSSRASGAIDTQYF,TGTGCCTGGAGTTCCCGGGCCTCTGGGGCTATAGATACGCAGTATTTT,TRBV30,NA,TRBJ2-3
CASSRPGQGYHEQFF,TGTGCCAGCAGCAGACCGGGACAGGGATACCATGAGCAGTTCTTC,TRBV27,TRBD1,TRBJ2-1